Each of the 9 T cell receptor beta chains below was sequenced from the same sample in a study of neoadjuvant anti-PD-1 for oral cavity cancer. Time point meaning: after neoadjuvant nivolumab, at surgical resection. The repertoire was sequenced with immunoSEQ multiplex PCR; TCRdb's copy has only in-frame clones and lacks some. The sample has about 14,000 clones, about two thirds seen once. The sequencing used PBMCs, collected after nivolumab (anti-PD-1) treatment. The receptors shown here come from a person aged 40-85 years with oral cavity squamous cell carcinoma.

The rearrangement links TRBV29-1 to TRBJ2-1, with TRBD2 matching over 7 bases. The CDR3 contains 14 residues. V shed 3 bases and J 0 bases; nucleotides not matched to a gene: 2. Per the germline V gene, CDR1 is SQVTM and CDR2 is ANQGSEA. Here the CDR3 reads CSVEGGSSYNEQFF. The CDR3, as DNA: TGCAGCGTTGAGGGCGGGAGCTCCTACAATGAGCAGTTCTTC.

This clone turned up a few times. This sequence joins TRBV27 and TRBJ1-1, with D possibly being TRBD1 (5 bases). V gave up 5 bases and J gave up 1 base, with 14 bases separating them. CDR1 MNHEY and CDR2 SMNVEV come from the germline V gene (reference sequence). CDR3 length: 15 residues. CDR3 in DNA: TGTGCCAGCAGTCCCTGGGGCTCCGGGAACACTGAAGCTTTCTTT. Translation: CASSPWGSGNTEAFF.

The V gene is TRBV28, the J gene TRBJ2-7; D not certain. The CDR3 consists of 13 residues. The germline gives CDR1 MDHEN, CDR2 SYDVKM. Trimming took 4 bases from V and 2 from J, leaving 9 bases between them. The CDR3 sequence: CASSSAKPYEQYF. DNA for the CDR3: TGTGCCAGCAGTTCGGCCAAGCCCTACGAGCAGTACTTC.

The V call is TRBV5-6, the J call TRBJ2-1; maybe TRBD2 (5 bases). Trimming shortened V by 4 bases and J by 0 bases, and 17 bases separated the two germline ends. Looked up from germline, CDR1 is SGHDT and CDR2 is YYEEEE. This CDR3 is 17 amino acids long. DNA for the CDR3: TGTGCCAGCAGCCAGTGGGGTCGAGGGAGCTCCTACAATGAGCAGTTCTTC. Its protein product is CASSQWGRGSSYNEQFF.

This clone showed up just a few times. This rearrangement joins TRBV19 to TRBJ1-5; weak D call: TRBD1 (6 bases). Trimming left V 8 bases short and J 0 bases short, with 14 bases between. The CDR3 is 15 amino acids. Germline V gene data show CDR1 as LNHDA and CDR2 as SQIVND (reference sequence). The CDR3 is CASPTWGHSNQPQHF. Written as DNA, the CDR3 is TGTGCCAGTCCCACCTGGGGGCATAGCAATCAGCCCCAGCATTTT.

The V call is TRBV27, the J call TRBJ1-1, with a tentative D call TRBD1 (5 bases). The CDR3 is 15 residues long. Per germline, CDR1 MNHEY and CDR2 SMNVEV (reference sequence). V lost 3 bases to trimming and J lost 5 bases, with 16 bases between them. The CDR3 region has the DNA TGTGCCAGCAGTTTGATGGTAAGGGGAACAACTGAAGCTTTCTTT. Its translation is CASSLMVRGTTEAFF.

This clone showed up just a few times. The V and J genes are TRBV6-4 and TRBJ1-1; TRBD1 agrees at 7 bases. The V and J ends lost 3 bases and 6 bases, in that order; junction bases with no gene match: 7. Germline loops: CDR1 MRHNA, CDR2 SNTAGT. CDR3 length equals 14 residues. The CDR3 sequence is CASSESAGGSEAFF. In DNA, the CDR3 is TGTGCCAGCAGTGAGAGCGCAGGGGGATCTGAAGCTTTCTTT.

This chain uses TRBV30 with TRBJ1-1; D is possibly TRBD1 (6 bases). V was clipped by 7 bases and J by 7 bases, with 16 bases between them. This CDR3 contains 12 residues. Looked up from germline, CDR1 is GTSNPN and CDR2 is SVGIG (reference sequence). As DNA, the CDR3 is TGTGCCTCCCCAGGGGCAGGGGTTGAAGCTTTCTTT. Its protein is CASPGAGVEAFF.

This chain links TRBV12-2 with TRBJ2-7; TRBD1 is the table's D call, not checked against the DNA. TRBV12-2 constitutes a pseudogene. CDR3 length: 14 residues. The CDR3 bases are TGTGCAAGTCGAGGGGGCGGACAGATCTACGAGCAGTACTTC. Its translation: CASRGGGQIYEQYF.